The 5 T cell receptor beta chains below all came from one sample that was sequenced in a study of cytotoxic CD8 clonotypes in ibrutinib-treated CLL. Libraries were prepared by immunoSEQ multiplex PCR; TCRdb keeps only in-frame clonotypes and omits some of them. The data hold approximately 45,000 clones, with 60% to 75% observed a single time. Specimen: PBMCs, collected after 12 months of ibrutinib treatment. Receptors were obtained from a human donor with chronic lymphocytic leukemia.

This chain links TRBV2 with TRBJ1-6; 8 nucleotides align to TRBD1. The CDR3 extends over 15 amino acids. Trimming took 3 bases from V and 8 from J; bases not matched to a gene: 6. Germline V gene lookup returns CDR1 SNHLY and CDR2 FYNNEI. The CDR3 is CASSDQGAEDSPLHF. The CDR3 DNA sequence: TGTGCCAGCAGTGACCAGGGGGCAGAGGATTCACCCCTCCACTTT.

The rearrangement links TRBV4-1 to TRBJ2-3; no clear D. The germline gives CDR1 MGHRA, CDR2 YSYEKL. The CDR3 runs to 16 residues. Trimming cost V 0 bases and J 6 bases, with 16 bases left between them. The CDR3 region has the DNA TGCGCCAGCAGCCAAGATAAATTTCACCGGACGGATACGCAGTATTTT. It translates to CASSQDKFHRTDTQYF.

The V and J genes are TRBV6-5 and TRBJ1-2; no clear D. CDR1 MNHEY and CDR2 SVGAGI come from the germline V gene. Trimming left V 0 bases short and J 8 bases short, with 16 bases between. The CDR3 consists of 15 residues. CDR3 residues: CASSYSNRFPRGYTF. The CDR3 nucleotides are TGTGCCAGCAGTTACTCGAACCGGTTCCCGCGGGGCTACACCTTC.

This clone appeared a single time. This chain uses TRBV5-8 with TRBJ1-4; D unclear. Per the germline V gene, CDR1 is SGHTS and CDR2 is YDEGEE. V shed 0 bases and J shed 1 base, with 1 base lying between them. There are 13 residues in the CDR3. The CDR3 spells CASSLVTNEKLFF. The DNA of the CDR3 is TGTGCCAGCAGCTTGGTAACTAATGAAAAACTGTTTTTT. Complete variable domain (other parts from reference TRBV5-8 and TRBJ1-4): EAGVTQSPTHLIKTRGQQATLRCSPISGHTSVYWYQQALGLGLQFLLWYDEGEERNRGNFPPRFSGRQFPNYSSELNVNALELEDSALYLCASSLVTNEKLFFGSGTQLSVL.

V and J are TRBV5-4 and TRBJ2-3; D not resolved. This CDR3 is 13 amino acids long. Germline V gene sequence: CDR1 SGHNT, CDR2 YYREEE (reference sequence). Trimming shortened V by 1 base and J by 4 bases, and 7 bases separated the two germline ends. The CDR3: CASSLIQPDTQYF. DNA for the CDR3: TGTGCCAGCAGCTTGATACAGCCAGATACGCAGTATTTT.